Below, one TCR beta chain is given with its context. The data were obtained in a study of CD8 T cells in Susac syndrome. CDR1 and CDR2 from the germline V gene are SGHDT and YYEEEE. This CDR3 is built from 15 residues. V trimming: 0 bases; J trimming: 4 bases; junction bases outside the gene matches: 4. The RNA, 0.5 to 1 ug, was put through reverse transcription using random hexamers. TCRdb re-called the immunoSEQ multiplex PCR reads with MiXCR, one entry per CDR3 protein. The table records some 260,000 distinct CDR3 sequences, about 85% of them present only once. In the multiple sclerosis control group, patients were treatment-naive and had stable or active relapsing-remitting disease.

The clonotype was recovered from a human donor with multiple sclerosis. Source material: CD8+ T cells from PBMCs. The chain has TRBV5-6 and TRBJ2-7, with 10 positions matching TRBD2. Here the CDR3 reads CASSLGLAGPYEQYF. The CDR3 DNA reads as TGTGCCAGCAGCTTGGGACTAGCGGGCCCTTACGAGCAGTACTTC.